The entry below describes one T cell receptor (beta chain). Its specificity is unknown. The CDR3 loop spans 15 amino acids. From germline, CDR1 is SGHTA and CDR2 FQGNSA. V gave up 5 bases and J gave up 4 bases, with 16 bases separating them. These data belong to a study of OX40 agonist ivuxolimab in advanced cancers. Profiling relied on immunoSEQ multiplex PCR, and the TCRdb table lists in-frame clones only, not all of them. This sample has tens of thousands of clones; 91% occur once, and the top ten carry around 15%. Overall study findings and caveats: Among expanded peripheral T cells, antigen specificity went undetermined.

The input for sequencing was CD4+ or CD8+ T cells sorted from blood, taken in a trial of the OX40 agonist ivuxolimab. This chain connects TRBV7-2 to TRBJ2-3, with D perhaps given as TRBD1 or TRBD2 (7 bases each). The receptor was derived from an adult with an advanced solid tumor such as melanoma, head and neck, liver or kidney cancer. For the CDR3, the DNA is TGTGCCAGCAGCCGGACAGGACTAGGATCAGATACGCAGTATTTT. It yields the protein CASSRTGLGSDTQYF.